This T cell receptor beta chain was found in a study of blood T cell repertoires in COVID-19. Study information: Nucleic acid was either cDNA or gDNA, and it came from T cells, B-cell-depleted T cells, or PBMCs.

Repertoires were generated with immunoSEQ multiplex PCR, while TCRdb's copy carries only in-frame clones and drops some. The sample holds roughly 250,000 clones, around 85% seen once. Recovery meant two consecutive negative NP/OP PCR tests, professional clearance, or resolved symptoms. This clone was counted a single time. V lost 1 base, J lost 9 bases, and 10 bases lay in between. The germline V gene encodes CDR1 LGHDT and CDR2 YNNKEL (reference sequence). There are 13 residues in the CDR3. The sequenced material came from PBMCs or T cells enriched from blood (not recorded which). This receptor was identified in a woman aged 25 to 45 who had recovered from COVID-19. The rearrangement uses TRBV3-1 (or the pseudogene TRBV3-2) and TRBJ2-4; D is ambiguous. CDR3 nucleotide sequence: TGTGCCAGCAGCCAAGCGGAGTTCGGCATTCAGTACTTC. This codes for CASSQAEFGIQYF.